The 32 T cell receptor beta chains below come from one sample, sequenced in a study of spatial heterogeneity in lung cancer. Whole-study findings and limits: Tumors with more nonsynonymous mutations had more expanded intratumoral alpha and beta TCRs.

The time point here: sample taken at primary tumor resection. Their cognate antigens are unknown. One entry per CDR3 protein results from TCRdb running MiXCR on the 5' RACE reads. This sample has around 310 distinct CDR3 sequences; over 20% occur once, and the top ten carry over 20%. Source: lung tumor tissue, taken at surgery. These receptors all stem from a female donor with early-stage non-small cell lung cancer.

This clonotype was found a few times. A library prepared for alpha chains yielded this beta chain as an off-target read; its size is of little meaning. This chain uses TRBV6-2 or TRBV6-3 with TRBJ2-2; TRBD1 matches 9 bases. CDR3 length: 14 residues. After removal of 7 bases from V and 5 bases from J, the junction contained 5 bases not matched to a gene. From germline, CDR1 is MNHEY and CDR2 SVGEGT. The DNA for the CDR3 is TGTGCCAGCAACCCGGACAGGGGTACCGGGGAGCTGTTTTTT. Protein sequence: CASNPDRGTGELFF.

Note on this clonotype: The library was built for alpha chains, so this beta chain is an off-target read and its size means little. The J gene is TRBJ2-4, the V gene TRBV10-3, with D perhaps matching TRBD1 (6 bases). Germline CDR1 and CDR2: ENHRY and SYGVKD. The CDR3 runs to 15 residues. The germline V and J ends were trimmed by 0 bases and 8 bases, with 14 bases remaining between them. For the CDR3, the DNA is TGTGCCATCAGTGAGTCAGAGGGGGTGATTGACATTCAGTACTTC. It translates to CAISESEGVIDIQYF.

This clonotype was observed a few times. Being off target in a library aimed at alpha chains, this beta chain has a size of little meaning. The rearrangement joins TRBV4-3 to TRBJ2-5; 7 nucleotides agree with TRBD1. This CDR3 is 14 amino acids long. Germline V gene lookup returns CDR1 LGHNA and CDR2 YSLEER. With 2 bases clipped from V and 4 bases from J, the junction kept 4 bases outside the gene matches. The DNA for the CDR3 is TGCGCCAGCAGCCAATCAGGGGGAAGAGAGACCCAGTACTTC. Translated, it gives CASSQSGGRETQYF.

This clonotype has more than one count but fewer than ten. This beta chain came through as a stray read in a library set up for alpha chains, and its size says little. The rearrangement joins TRBV12-3 or TRBV12-4 to TRBJ1-1; weak D call: TRBD1 (5 bases). V was shortened by 3 bases and J by 2 bases, with 7 bases between the two germline ends. This CDR3 has 13 residues. The CDR3 loop is CASSFGGNTEAFF. CDR3 bases: TGTGCCAGCAGTTTTGGGGGAAACACTGAAGCTTTCTTT.

Notes on this clonotype: This beta chain lies outside the target of a library built for alpha chains; its clone size means little. The rearrangement joins TRBV7-6 to TRBJ2-3; 8 positions match TRBD1. There are 14 residues in the CDR3. CDR1 is SGHVS, CDR2 FNYEAQ, per germline. The trim removed 4 bases at V and 8 bases at J, leaving 8 bases unmatched. The CDR3 DNA reads TGTGCCAGCAGCTCGCCTCCAGGGGGCATTACGCAGTATTTT. The encoded protein is CASSSPPGGITQYF.

Comment on this clonotype: This beta chain lies outside the target of a library built for alpha chains; its clone size means little. CDR3 DNA sequence: TGTGCCAGCAGCCAAGACAGGGGGCGTGATGAGCAGTTCTTC. The encoded protein is CASSQDRGRDEQFF. V is TRBV4-2 and J is TRBJ2-1, with 8 bases aligning to TRBD1. CDR3 size: 14 residues. The V segment lost 0 bases and the J segment 8 bases; nucleotides outside the gene matches: 3. Germline assignment: CDR1 LGHNA and CDR2 YNFKEQ.

With respect to this clonotype: This beta chain is a stray sequence in a library constructed for alpha chains; its clone size is not meaningful. The gene calls are TRBV10-3 and TRBJ1-1; TRBD1 might be the D (6 bases). In germline, CDR1 is ENHRY, CDR2 SYGVKD. This CDR3 region has 14 residues. Trimming took 3 bases from V and 1 from J, leaving 9 bases between them. CDR3 DNA: TGTGCCATCAGTGATGGGGGGCCGAACACTGAAGCTTTCTTT. It specifies CAISDGGPNTEAFF.

As regards this clonotype: Because this beta chain is a stray read in a library intended to capture alpha chains, its abundance should not be given much weight. The chain couples TRBV11-3 to TRBJ2-5, with no clear D. Trimming took off 5 bases at V and 3 bases at J, with 7 bases between the two ends. CDR1 is SGHNT and CDR2 is YENEEA in the germline V gene. The CDR3 loop spans 12 amino acids. CDR3 sequence: CASSGQEETQYF. The CDR3 coding sequence is TGTGCCAGCAGCGGCCAGGAAGAGACCCAGTACTTC.

About this clonotype: Since the library was made to target alpha chains, this beta chain is a stray read and its abundance is not meaningful. DNA for the CDR3: TGCAGCGTTGTTGCCAGTGCGGGTTACAATGAGCAGTTCTTC. Translation gives CSVVASAGYNEQFF. V gene TRBV29-1 combines with J gene TRBJ2-1; TRBD2 is a possible D gene (5 bases). V was shortened by 4 bases and J by 4 bases, with 14 bases between the two germline ends. Looked up from germline, CDR1 is SQVTM and CDR2 is ANQGSEA. The CDR3 spans 14 residues.

This clonotype is classed as large (0.1 to 1%). Little can be read into the size of this beta chain, an off-target read in a library designed for alpha chains. This chain links TRBV7-2 with TRBJ1-1, with D perhaps TRBD1 (6 bases). The length of the CDR3 is 14 residues. V lost 4 bases and J lost 4, with 13 bases in between. Germline V gives CDR1 SGHTA, CDR2 FQGNSA. The CDR3 region has the DNA TGTGCCAGCAGCTGGGGGCCGAAGACCACTGAAGCTTTCTTT. This gives the protein CASSWGPKTTEAFF. The complete variable domain, with remaining parts taken from reference TRBV7-2 and TRBJ1-1, reads GAGVSQSPSNKVTEKGKDVELRCDPISGHTALYWYRQSLGQGLEFLIYFQGNSAPDKSGLPSDRFSAERTGGSVSTLTIQRTQQEDSAVYLCASSWGPKTTEAFFGQGTRLTVV.

As regards this clonotype: In a library made to pick up alpha chains, this beta chain is a stray read with a size that means little. This chain connects TRBV19 to TRBJ1-2; D remains unclear. The V end was cut by 7 bases, the J end by 12 bases, with 18 bases between. The germline V gene has CDR1 LNHDA and CDR2 SQIVND (reference sequence). The CDR3 is made up of 12 amino acids. The CDR3 loop reads CASMVWSGSNTF. The CDR3 nucleotides are TGTGCCAGTATGGTGTGGTCGGGCAGTAACACCTTC.

As to this clonotype: This beta chain lies outside the target of a library built for alpha chains; its clone size means little. V gene TRBV9 combines with J gene TRBJ2-1; 10 bases are a match to TRBD1. CDR3 length: 15 amino acids. The V and J ends lost 3 bases and 9 bases, in that order; junction bases with no gene match: 9. CDR1 is SGDLS and CDR2 is YYNGEE in the germline V gene. Here the CDR3 reads CASSAGQGTGVEQFF. In nucleotides, the CDR3 is TGTGCCAGCAGCGCGGGACAGGGGACAGGTGTTGAGCAGTTCTTC.

This clonotype was picked up a small number of times. This beta chain represents an off-target read in a library built for alpha chains; its size is of limited meaning. CDR3 protein: CASSSDSSFEQFF. The CDR3 coding sequence is TGTGCCAGCAGCTCCGACTCTTCTTTTGAGCAGTTCTTC. The J gene is TRBJ2-1, the V gene TRBV7-2; D gene ambiguous. The V gene's germline CDR1 is SGHTA and CDR2 FQGNSA. The CDR3 length is 13 residues. V lost 4 bases and J lost 9, with 13 bases in between.

Comments on this clonotype: This beta chain was picked up by a library intended for alpha chains and is off target, so its count carries little meaning. V gene TRBV5-1 combines with J gene TRBJ2-2; D remains unclear. V lost 0 bases, J lost 1 base, and 10 bases lay in between. This CDR3 region has 16 residues. The germline V gene has CDR1 SGHRS and CDR2 YFSETQ. CDR3 DNA: TGCGCCAGCAGCTTGGTTGTCCGGGTGAACACCGGGGAGCTGTTTTTT. It yields the protein CASSLVVRVNTGELFF.

This clonotype is termed hyperexpanded. Being off target in a library aimed at alpha chains, this beta chain has a size of little meaning. V is TRBV2 and J is TRBJ1-5; 7 bases line up with TRBD1. The CDR3 is 13 residues long. The V segment lost 6 bases and the J segment 9 bases; nucleotides outside the gene matches: 8. Germline CDR1 SNHLY, CDR2 FYNNEI. Written as DNA, the CDR3 is TGTGCCAGCAGAGCCACAGGGGTAGGGCCCCAGCATTTT. This gives the protein CASRATGVGPQHF.

A word on this clonotype: The size of this beta chain means little, since it is a stray read in a library made for alpha chains. This rearrangement joins TRBV6-2 or TRBV6-3 to TRBJ2-5; D tentatively fits TRBD1 or TRBD2 (5 bases each). V was cut by 6 bases and J by 5 bases, with 10 bases left in between. The CDR3 covers 12 residues. The germline V gene has CDR1 MNHEY and CDR2 SVGEGT. CDR3: CASSVEGETQYF. In DNA, the CDR3 is TGTGCCAGCAGCGTAGAGGGGGAGACCCAGTACTTC.

To note about this clonotype: In a library made to pick up alpha chains, this beta chain is a stray read with a size that means little. The genes are TRBV7-6 and TRBJ2-5, with 7 nucleotides matching TRBD2. The CDR3 covers 13 residues. V lost 5 bases, J lost 2 bases, and 2 bases stayed unmatched. Germline V gives CDR1 SGHVS, CDR2 FNYEAQ. The CDR3 region is CASSGSGQETQYF. CDR3 sequence (DNA): TGTGCCAGCAGCGGTAGCGGGCAAGAGACCCAGTACTTC. Together with reference TRBV7-6 and TRBJ2-5, the CDR3 gives the full variable domain: GAGVSQSPRYKVTKRGQDVALRCDPISGHVSLYWYRQALGQGPEFLTYFNYEAQQDKSGLPNDRFSAERPEGSISTLTIQRTEQRDSAMYRCASSGSGQETQYFGPGTRLLVL.

As to this clonotype: Since it is a stray read in a library aimed at alpha chains, this beta chain has a size that is not meaningful. The rearrangement links TRBV27 to TRBJ2-5; 11 bases fit TRBD2. With 7 bases clipped from V and 4 bases from J, the junction kept 5 bases outside the gene matches. The CDR3 covers 14 residues. Germline V gene data show CDR1 as MNHEY and CDR2 as SMNVEV (reference sequence). The CDR3 region has the DNA TGTGCCAGCAAAGGACTAGCGGGCGGAGAGACCCAGTACTTC. This encodes CASKGLAGGETQYF.

This clonotype showed up just a few times. As an off-target read in a library built for alpha chains, this beta chain has a frequency of little significance. The V gene is TRBV6-2 or TRBV6-3, the J gene TRBJ2-1; TRBD1 aligns across 9 bases. The CDR3 covers 13 residues. Trimming at V came to 7 bases and at J to 7 bases, leaving 5 bases not matched to a gene. Looked up from germline, CDR1 is MNHEY and CDR2 is SVGEGT. The CDR3 DNA is TGTGCCAGCAAGAGACAGGGGGGAAATGAGCAGTTCTTC. Amino acids: CASKRQGGNEQFF.

Comments on this clonotype: This beta chain was picked up by a library intended for alpha chains and is off target, so its count carries little meaning. The chain recombines TRBV29-1 with TRBJ2-3, with no clear D. Germline V CDR1 and CDR2: SQVTM, ANQGSEA. V was clipped by 3 bases and J by 3 bases, with 1 base between them. This CDR3 has 10 amino acids. In DNA form, the CDR3 reads TGCAGCGTTGATACAGATACGCAGTATTTT. Protein sequence: CSVDTDTQYF.

This clonotype occurred a few times. This beta chain is a stray read from a library made for alpha chains; its abundance is not meaningful. Here the CDR3 reads CASSASPTYEQYF. The DNA of the CDR3 is TGTGCCAGCAGCGCGTCACCAACCTACGAGCAGTACTTC. The chain has TRBV7-2 and TRBJ2-7; D ambiguous. V dropped 5 bases and J dropped 2 bases, with 10 bases sitting between them. The germline V gene encodes CDR1 SGHTA and CDR2 FQGNSA. The CDR3 extends over 13 amino acids.

By its share, this clonotype is large. The library was built for alpha chains, so this beta chain is an off-target read and its size means little. V is TRBV5-1 and J is TRBJ2-5; perhaps TRBD1 as D (6 bases). The CDR3 totals 13 residues. Trimming shortened V by 4 bases and J by 1 base, and 8 bases separated the two germline ends. Germline V gene data show CDR1 as SGHRS and CDR2 as YFSETQ. The CDR3 region is CASSGGPQETQYF. Here the CDR3 DNA reads TGCGCCAGCAGCGGGGGCCCCCAAGAGACCCAGTACTTC.

For this clonotype: Because this beta chain is a stray read in a library intended to capture alpha chains, its abundance should not be given much weight. The chain couples TRBV20-1 to TRBJ1-1; D is perhaps TRBD1 (5 bases). Trimming stripped 1 base from V and 4 bases from J, with 10 bases between. CDR3 size: 13 residues. Germline CDR1 DFQATT, CDR2 SNEGSKA (reference sequence). The CDR3 nucleotides read TGCAGTGCTAGAGTACAGGTTGGCACTGAAGCTTTCTTT. Its protein is CSARVQVGTEAFF.

Within the sample, this clonotype is large. In a library made to pick up alpha chains, this beta chain is a stray read with a size that means little. The chain is built from TRBV20-1 and TRBJ2-1; D gene uncertain. Germline loops: CDR1 DFQATT, CDR2 SNEGSKA (reference sequence). The V and J ends lost 4 bases and 7 bases respectively, with 11 bases between them. This CDR3 contains 12 residues. Here the CDR3 reads CSAKPIPNEQFF. The DNA of the CDR3 is TGCAGTGCTAAACCAATTCCGAATGAGCAGTTCTTC.

Note on this clonotype: A library prepared for alpha chains yielded this beta chain as an off-target read; its size is of little meaning. The genes are TRBV7-9 and TRBJ2-5; D unclear. This CDR3 comprises 12 residues. Germline assignment: CDR1 SEHNR and CDR2 FQNEAQ (reference sequence). Trimming cost V 5 bases and J 8 bases, with 12 bases left between them. This CDR3 reads CASSTILPTQYF. CDR3 DNA: TGTGCCAGCAGCACGATACTTCCCACCCAGTACTTC.

A note on this clonotype: Since the library was made to target alpha chains, this beta chain is a stray read and its abundance is not meaningful. This chain links TRBV7-3 with TRBJ2-1, with D tentatively TRBD2 (5 bases). CDR3 length: 14 amino acids. The V and J ends lost 0 bases and 9 bases respectively, with 12 bases between them. Per the germline V gene, CDR1 is SGHTA and CDR2 is FQGTGA. CDR3 region: CASSLTSASSEQFF. The CDR3 DNA is TGTGCCAGCAGCTTAACGTCGGCTAGCTCTGAGCAGTTCTTC.

This clonotype is classed as large (0.1 to 1%). Since it is a stray read in a library aimed at alpha chains, this beta chain has a size that is not meaningful. This chain links TRBV7-9 with TRBJ2-5, with 7 bases lining up with TRBD1. CDR1 and CDR2 (germline): SEHNR, FQNEAQ (reference sequence). This CDR3 region has 14 residues. V was clipped by 5 bases and J by 5 bases; unmatched bases: 8. The CDR3 protein is CASSTLTGSETQYF. CDR3 coding DNA: TGTGCCAGCAGCACATTGACAGGGAGTGAGACCCAGTACTTC.

This clonotype was detected only a few times. This beta chain lies outside the target of a library built for alpha chains; its clone size means little. This chain joins TRBV5-1 and TRBJ1-3, with a possible D match to TRBD1 (6 bases). Trimming stripped 3 bases from V and 8 bases from J, with 12 bases between. Germline CDR1 SGHRS, CDR2 YFSETQ. The CDR3 has 13 residues. In DNA, the CDR3 is TGCGCCAGCAGCTCCCCAGGGGAGGACACCATATATTTT. Amino acids: CASSSPGEDTIYF.

By sample share, this clonotype is large (0.1 to 1%). This beta chain is an unintended read in a library built for alpha chains; its size means little. The V gene is TRBV2, the J gene TRBJ1-5; D is ambiguous. Germline V gene lookup returns CDR1 SNHLY and CDR2 FYNNEI. The CDR3 covers 14 residues. V dropped 0 bases and J dropped 1 base, with 4 bases sitting between them. CDR3 region: CASSEARSNQPQHF. The CDR3 DNA follows: TGTGCCAGCAGTGAAGCACGCAGCAATCAGCCCCAGCATTTT.

Concerning this clonotype: This beta chain is an off-target read within a library intended for alpha chains, so its frequency means little. The gene calls are TRBV14 and TRBJ2-1; D is undetermined. The V and J ends lost 1 base and 4 bases respectively, with 8 bases between them. CDR1 and CDR2 (germline): SGHDN, FVKESK. CDR3 size: 14 residues. The CDR3 spells CASSQGLGYNEQFF. In DNA form, the CDR3 reads TGTGCCAGCAGCCAAGGCCTGGGGTACAATGAGCAGTTCTTC.

In its sample, this clonotype was seen a few times. This beta chain is an off-target read within a library intended for alpha chains, so its frequency means little. The chain joins TRBV12-3 or TRBV12-4 to TRBJ1-1; D unclear. This CDR3 spans 14 amino acids. V lost 5 bases and J lost 4, with 14 bases in between. The CDR3 region has the DNA TGTGCCAGCAGTCGGACGGCTCCAGTCACTGAAGCTTTCTTT. Encoded protein: CASSRTAPVTEAFF.

On this clonotype: Since the library was made to target alpha chains, this beta chain is a stray read and its abundance is not meaningful. The chain uses TRBV12-3 or TRBV12-4 and TRBJ1-1; tentative D call: TRBD1 (6 bases). This CDR3 comprises 14 residues. The V end was cut by 8 bases, the J end by 1 base, with 14 bases between. The CDR3 loop reads CASEKGDGNTEAFF. In DNA, the CDR3 is TGTGCCAGCGAAAAGGGGGATGGGAACACTGAAGCTTTCTTT.